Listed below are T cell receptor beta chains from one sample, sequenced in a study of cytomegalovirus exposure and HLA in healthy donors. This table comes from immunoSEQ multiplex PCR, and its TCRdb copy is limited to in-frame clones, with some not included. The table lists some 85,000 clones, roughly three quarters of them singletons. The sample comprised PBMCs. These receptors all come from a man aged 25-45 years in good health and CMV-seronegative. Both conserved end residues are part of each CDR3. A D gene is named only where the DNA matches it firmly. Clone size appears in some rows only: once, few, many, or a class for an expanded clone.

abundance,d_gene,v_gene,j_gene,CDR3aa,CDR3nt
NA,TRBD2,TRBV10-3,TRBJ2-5,CATVAGPVQEDQYF,TGTGCCACCGTAGCGGGTCCTGTCCAAGAGGACCAGTACTTC
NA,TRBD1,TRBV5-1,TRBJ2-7,CASSRATGGRSYEQYF,TGCGCCAGCAGCAGAGCCACAGGGGGAAGGTCCTACGAGCAGTACTTC
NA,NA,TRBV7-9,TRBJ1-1,CASSRGNTEAFF,TGTGCCAGCAGCAGGGGGAACACTGAAGCTTTCTTT
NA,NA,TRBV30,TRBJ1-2,CAWSSPEENGYTF,TGTGCCTGGAGTAGTCCGGAGGAGAATGGCTACACCTTC
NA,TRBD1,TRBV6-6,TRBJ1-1,CASILGQGAYTEAFF,TGTGCCAGCATTCTCGGACAGGGGGCTTACACTGAAGCTTTCTTT
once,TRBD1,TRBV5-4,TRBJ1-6,CASSGTIGTGNSPLHF,TGTGCCAGCAGCGGCACGATCGGGACAGGGAATTCACCCCTCCACTTT
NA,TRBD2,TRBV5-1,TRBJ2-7,CASSDGLAGTDEQYF,TGCGCCAGCAGCGACGGACTAGCGGGAACGGACGAGCAGTACTTC
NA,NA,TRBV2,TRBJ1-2,CASSDGVNYGYTF,TGTGCCAGCAGTGACGGGGTTAACTATGGCTACACCTTC
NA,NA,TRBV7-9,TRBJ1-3,CASNPGLFSGNTIYF,TGTGCCAGCAACCCAGGACTGTTCTCTGGAAACACCATATATTTT
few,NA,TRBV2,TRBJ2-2,CASSESAGGSGAGELFF,TGTGCCAGCAGTGAAAGTGCAGGGGGGAGTGGTGCCGGGGAGCTGTTTTTT
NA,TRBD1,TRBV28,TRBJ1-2,CATATGSVYGYTF,TGTGCCACCGCGACAGGGTCGGTATATGGCTACACCTTC
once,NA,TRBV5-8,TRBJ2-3,CASSPPADTQYF,TGTGCCAGCAGCCCTCCTGCAGATACGCAGTATTTT
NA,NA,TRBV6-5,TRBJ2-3,CASSYGSSTDTQYF,TGTGCCAGCAGTTACGGTAGCAGCACAGATACGCAGTATTTT
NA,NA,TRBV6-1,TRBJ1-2,CASSDVMRAEDGYTF,TGTGCCAGCAGTGACGTTATGAGGGCGGAGGATGGCTACACCTTC
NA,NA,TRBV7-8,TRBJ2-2,CASSLRSGTNTGELFF,TGTGCCAGCAGCTTAAGATCCGGGACTAACACCGGGGAGCTGTTTTTT
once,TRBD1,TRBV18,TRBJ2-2,CASSLDRVAETNTGELFF,TGTGCCAGCTCACTAGACAGGGTTGCGGAGACGAACACCGGGGAGCTGTTTTTT
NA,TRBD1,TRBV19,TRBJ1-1,CASSRRGQGKTEAFF,TGTGCCAGTAGTAGGAGAGGACAGGGAAAGACTGAAGCTTTCTTT
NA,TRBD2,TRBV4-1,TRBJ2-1,CASSQVDIATSGVEQFF,TGCGCCAGCAGCCAAGTCGACATTGCGACTAGCGGGGTGGAGCAGTTCTTC
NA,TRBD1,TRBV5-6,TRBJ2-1,CASSLLGQTQNEQFF,TGTGCCAGCAGCTTGCTGGGACAGACTCAGAATGAGCAGTTCTTC
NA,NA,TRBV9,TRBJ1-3,CASSVDTVSGNTIYF,TGTGCCAGCAGCGTAGATACAGTCTCTGGAAACACCATATATTTT
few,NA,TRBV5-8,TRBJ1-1,CASSIFAGPEAFF,TGTGCCAGCAGCATTTTTGCGGGGCCTGAAGCTTTCTTT
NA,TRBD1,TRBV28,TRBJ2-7,CASSLIRGVGTGIHEQYF,TGTGCCAGCAGTTTAATTCGTGGTGTAGGGACAGGGATCCACGAGCAGTACTTC
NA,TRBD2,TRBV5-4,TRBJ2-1,CASREMFSGVINEQFF,TGTGCCAGCAGAGAAATGTTTAGCGGGGTCATCAATGAGCAGTTCTTC
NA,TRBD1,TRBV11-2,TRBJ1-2,CASSKIPQGTGYTF,TGTGCCAGCAGCAAAATACCACAGGGGACGGGCTACACCTTC
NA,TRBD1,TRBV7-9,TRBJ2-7,CASSADRGEQYF,TGTGCCAGCAGCGCGGACAGGGGCGAGCAGTACTTC
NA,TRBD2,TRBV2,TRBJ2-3,CASLGSGRITDTQYF,TGTGCCAGCTTGGGTAGCGGGAGGATCACAGATACGCAGTATTTT
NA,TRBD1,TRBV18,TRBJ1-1,CASSPPGSKGQGLAFF,TGTGCCAGCTCACCACCGGGTTCCAAGGGACAGGGGCTAGCTTTCTTT
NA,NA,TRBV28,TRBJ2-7,CASSVAKYEQYF,TGTGCCAGCAGTGTAGCGAAATACGAGCAGTACTTC